A selection of T cell receptor beta chains follows, all from one sample in a study of blood T cell repertoires in COVID-19. Using immunoSEQ multiplex PCR, the repertoire was profiled, and TCRdb retains in-frame clones only, with some absent. The profile shows 150,000 to 200,000 clones, roughly 77% of them singletons. The sequenced sample was peripheral blood. The receptor source for this set is a human donor in a cohort sampled during active COVID-19. The CDR3 runs from the conserved cysteine through the conserved F or W. Each record gives: V gene, J gene, clone size, D gene, CDR3 DNA, CDR3 protein. A D gene is named only where the DNA matches it firmly. Clone size is not always given. Where it is, it says once, few, many or a class for expanded clones.

v_gene: TRBV6-1; j_gene: TRBJ2-7; abundance: -; d_gene: TRBD1; CDR3nt: TGTGCCAGCAGTGCCATGGTGGGGACAGAAGACTACGAGCAGTACTTC; CDR3aa: CASSAMVGTEDYEQYF
v_gene: TRBV27; j_gene: TRBJ2-1; abundance: -; d_gene: TRBD1; CDR3nt: TGTGCCAGCAGTTTGCAGGGGGCCGTCAACAATGAGCAGTTCTTC; CDR3aa: CASSLQGAVNNEQFF
v_gene: TRBV9; j_gene: TRBJ2-5; abundance: -; d_gene: TRBD2; CDR3nt: TGTGCCAGCAGCGAGGGACTAGCGACGACCCAGTACTTC; CDR3aa: CASSEGLATTQYF
v_gene: TRBV29-1; j_gene: TRBJ1-2; abundance: -; d_gene: TRBD1; CDR3nt: TGCAGCGCCCCCTCTGGACAGGGACCTGGCTACACCTTC; CDR3aa: CSAPSGQGPGYTF
v_gene: TRBV27; j_gene: TRBJ1-6; abundance: -; d_gene: -; CDR3nt: TGTGCCAGCAGTTTATATCCCCCGGTAACACCACTAAATTCACCCCTCCACTTT; CDR3aa: CASSLYPPVTPLNSPLHF
v_gene: TRBV9; j_gene: TRBJ1-2; abundance: -; d_gene: -; CDR3nt: TGTGCCAGCAGCGTCGGCGACAGGAGAACTTCGTATGGCTACACCTTC; CDR3aa: CASSVGDRRTSYGYTF
v_gene: TRBV7-2; j_gene: TRBJ2-3; abundance: -; d_gene: -; CDR3nt: TGTGCCAGCAGCTTAGCCGCGGGGTCCACAGATACGCAGTATTTT; CDR3aa: CASSLAAGSTDTQYF
v_gene: TRBV9; j_gene: TRBJ2-5; abundance: -; d_gene: -; CDR3nt: TGTGCCAGCAGCCCTTCGGGACAAACACAAGAGACCCAGTACTTC; CDR3aa: CASSPSGQTQETQYF
v_gene: TRBV6-5; j_gene: TRBJ2-7; abundance: -; d_gene: TRBD1; CDR3nt: TGTGCCAGCAGTTACGCGGGTACAGGGGGCTCCGAGCAGTACTTC; CDR3aa: CASSYAGTGGSEQYF
v_gene: TRBV7-2; j_gene: TRBJ1-1; abundance: -; d_gene: -; CDR3nt: TGTGCCAGCAGCTTAAGGCAGGGGACGAACACTGAAGCTTTCTTT; CDR3aa: CASSLRQGTNTEAFF
v_gene: TRBV19; j_gene: TRBJ1-1; abundance: -; d_gene: -; CDR3nt: TGTGCCAGTAGTATGGCGACACTGAACACTGAAGCTTTCTTT; CDR3aa: CASSMATLNTEAFF
v_gene: TRBV21-1; j_gene: TRBJ2-7; abundance: -; d_gene: -; CDR3nt: TGTGCCAGCAGCCCTGTCCCGGGACAGCACTACGAGCAGTACTTC; CDR3aa: CASSPVPGQHYEQYF
v_gene: TRBV15; j_gene: TRBJ2-7; abundance: -; d_gene: TRBD1; CDR3nt: TGTGCCACCAGCAGAGACAACCGGGACAGGGTCTACGAGCAGTACTTC; CDR3aa: CATSRDNRDRVYEQYF
v_gene: TRBV19; j_gene: TRBJ1-5; abundance: -; d_gene: -; CDR3nt: TGTGCCAGTAGTATAAGTGGGGCCACAGGATCCGCTTCCAATCAGCCCCAGCATTTT; CDR3aa: CASSISGATGSASNQPQHF
v_gene: TRBV27; j_gene: TRBJ2-7; abundance: once; d_gene: -; CDR3nt: TGTGCCAGCAGTTTAGCCCCCTCGGGGGAGGTCGAGCAGTACTTC; CDR3aa: CASSLAPSGEVEQYF
v_gene: TRBV30; j_gene: TRBJ1-3; abundance: -; d_gene: -; CDR3nt: TGTGCCTGGACAGGTAGCTCTGGAAACACCATATATTTT; CDR3aa: CAWTGSSGNTIYF
v_gene: TRBV28; j_gene: TRBJ2-3; abundance: -; d_gene: -; CDR3nt: TGTGCCAGCAGTTGGGGCCTCACAGATACGCAGTATTTT; CDR3aa: CASSWGLTDTQYF
v_gene: TRBV19; j_gene: TRBJ1-2; abundance: -; d_gene: TRBD1; CDR3nt: TGTGCCAGTAGTCGCCGGGACAGGAGTCCGTTGTTCGGCTACACCTTC; CDR3aa: CASSRRDRSPLFGYTF
v_gene: TRBV6-5; j_gene: TRBJ2-1; abundance: -; d_gene: TRBD2; CDR3nt: TGTGCCAGCAGCGCCCTAGCGGGGGGTACCAATGAGCAGTTCTTC; CDR3aa: CASSALAGGTNEQFF
v_gene: TRBV6-6; j_gene: TRBJ2-2; abundance: -; d_gene: -; CDR3nt: TGTGCCAGCAGTTACTCCAGGGAGGAGCTGTTTTTT; CDR3aa: CASSYSREELFF